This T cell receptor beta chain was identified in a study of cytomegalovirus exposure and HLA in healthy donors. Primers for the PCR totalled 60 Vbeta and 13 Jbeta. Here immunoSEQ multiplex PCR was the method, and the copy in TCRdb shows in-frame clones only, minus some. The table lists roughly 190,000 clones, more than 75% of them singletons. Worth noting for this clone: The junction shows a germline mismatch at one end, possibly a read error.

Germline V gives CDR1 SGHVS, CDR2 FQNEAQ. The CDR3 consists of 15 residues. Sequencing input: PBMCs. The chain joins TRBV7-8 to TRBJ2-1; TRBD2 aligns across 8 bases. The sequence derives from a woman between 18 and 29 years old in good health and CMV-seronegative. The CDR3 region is CAGSSVGGADNEQFF. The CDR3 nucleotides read TGTGCCGGCAGCTCCGTCGGGGGGGCCGATAATGAGCAGTTCTTC. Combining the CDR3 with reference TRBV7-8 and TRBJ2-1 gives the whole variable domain GAGVSQSPRYKVAKRGQDVALRCDPISGHVSLFWYQQALGQGPEFLTYFQNEAQLDKSGLPSDRFFAERPEGSVSTLKIQRTQQEDSAVYLCAGSSVGGADNEQFFGPGTRLTVL.